The sequence of this TCR beta chain was determined in a study of T cell clusters in autoimmune cytopenias. General study results and limits: Healthy donors had roughly 3-fold more exclusive TRB clusters than active autoimmune hepatitis patients.

TRB rearrangements were amplified by touch-down multiplex PCR with mixed TRB-A/B primers. TCRdb reprocessed the multiplex PCR reads and reports one entry per CDR3 protein, with no DNA. The table for this sample gives 2,100 or so distinct CDR3 sequences. Per germline, CDR1 MNHEY and CDR2 SVGEGT. CDR3 length: 11 residues. By frequency, this clonotype is large. Antigen specificity is unknown. TRB amplification used around 260 ng of peripheral blood genomic DNA. The same sample was also studied in work on T cell repertoires in aging, cancer and after chemotherapy. From that paper: No conclusions about immunological memory after chemotherapy can be drawn from the repertoire data.

V gene TRBV6-2 or TRBV6-3 combines with J gene TRBJ2-1. The sample taken for sequencing was peripheral blood. The origin of this receptor is a human donor in good health. The CDR3 spells CASSVHNEQFF.